This record concerns one T cell receptor beta chain sequence. Its cognate antigen is unknown. Other nucleotide sequences in the sample specify the same CDR3. This CDR3 is 15 amino acids long. V shed 0 bases, J shed 0 bases, and the junction held 4 bases outside the gene matches. In germline, CDR1 is GTSNPN, CDR2 SVGIG (reference sequence). These data come from a study of shared clonotypes between healthy human individuals. Findings of the study overall: Of the naive CD4 clonotypes, approximately 5% were shared across several donors. Generally, naive subsets (rather than memory subsets) showed larger estimated richness.

This table comes from immunoSEQ multiplex PCR, and its TCRdb copy is limited to in-frame clones, with some not included. The sample carries 850,000 to 1,100,000 clones, approximately 80% recorded once. The chain couples TRBV30 to TRBJ2-7; 8 positions agree with TRBD1. Source material: memory CD4+ T cells from PBMCs. The subset was: CD45RA-negative fraction. This receptor was identified in a man younger than 30 in good health. Some clones in this sample may be carry-over from other donors' samples. This CDR3 reads CAWSVSGTGSYEQYF. The CDR3 DNA is TGTGCCTGGAGTGTATCTGGGACAGGCTCCTACGAGCAGTACTTC.